The clone carrying this T cell receptor beta chain showed up many times. As yet, its antigen is unknown. The sample belongs to a study of breast tumors, draining lymph nodes, adjacent tissues. General study results and limits: Compared with lymph nodes, tumors were less diverse; compared with nontumor tissue, more. Tumor T cell lymph node origin was a supported hypothesis, not proven.

The CDR3 has 18 amino acids. Losses at the gene ends were 1 base for V and 9 bases for J; bases not matched to a gene: 10. TCRdb reanalysed the multiplex PCR reads using MiXCR and keeps one entry per CDR3 protein. The data contain about 17,000 distinct CDR3 sequences, about 64% of them seen just once; the ten biggest clones take up approximately 21%. The TCR was taken from a female donor with breast cancer. Some clones in this sample may be carry-over from other donors' samples. The specimen sequenced was tumor-adjacent breast tissue. V is TRBV12-3 or TRBV12-4 and J is TRBJ2-1, with 15 bases identical to TRBD2. This CDR3 is CASSLVIRTSGGVSEQFF. Written as DNA, the CDR3 is TGTGCCAGCAGTTTAGTGATCCGGACTAGCGGGGGGGTAAGTGAGCAGTTCTTC.